This T cell receptor beta chain was profiled in a study of blood T cells in healthy people across ages. Study-wide points: Per-million-T-cell TCR beta diversity fell roughly linearly with age.

The authors ran a second PCR of about 6 to 11 cycles using a sample-barcoded 5' primer and a J-beta primer mix. TCRdb re-analysed the 5' RACE reads in MiXCR, keeping a single row per CDR3 protein. Among about 780,000 distinct CDR3 sequences listed, 62% were seen once. CDR1 SEHNR and CDR2 FQNEAQ come from the germline V gene (reference sequence). The CDR3 totals 15 residues. Trimming took off 5 bases at V and 7 bases at J, with 21 bases between the two ends. Each donor supplied approximately 10 milliliters of peripheral blood. This clonotype was recorded a few times. The antigen is unknown. The chain has TRBV7-9 and TRBJ2-7; the D call may be TRBD1 or TRBD2 (7 bases each). The sequencing input was blood. The receptor was isolated from a man aged 25-45 years in good health. The chain's CDR3 is CASSRGRGRSEEQYF. In nucleotides, the CDR3 is TGTGCCAGCAGCCGAGGGAGGGGGCGGTCGGAAGAGCAGTACTTC.